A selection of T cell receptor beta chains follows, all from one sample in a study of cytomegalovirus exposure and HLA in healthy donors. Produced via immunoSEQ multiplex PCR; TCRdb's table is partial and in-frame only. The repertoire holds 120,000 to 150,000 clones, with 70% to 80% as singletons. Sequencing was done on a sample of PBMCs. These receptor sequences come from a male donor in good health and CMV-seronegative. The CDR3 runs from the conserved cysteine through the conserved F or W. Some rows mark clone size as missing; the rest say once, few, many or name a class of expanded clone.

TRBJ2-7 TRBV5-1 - CASSRAGAYEQYF
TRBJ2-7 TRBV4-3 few CASSPRRGYEQYF
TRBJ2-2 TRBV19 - CASKRVGLYTGELFF
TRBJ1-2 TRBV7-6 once CASSFGGNYGYTF
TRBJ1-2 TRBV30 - CAWMRSDGYTF
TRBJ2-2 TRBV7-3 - CASSLTAIDRGTGELFF
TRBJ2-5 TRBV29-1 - CSVVRETQYF
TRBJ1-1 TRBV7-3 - CARPVWRTPNTEAFF
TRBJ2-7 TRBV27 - CASSLLSGQDAYEQYF
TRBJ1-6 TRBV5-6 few CASSLGQYNSPLHF
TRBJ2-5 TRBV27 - CASGKRGRETQYF
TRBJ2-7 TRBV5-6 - CASSRGSYEQYF
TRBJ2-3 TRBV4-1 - CASSQDTVGLAETDTQYF
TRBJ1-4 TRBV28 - CASSPGGRQPNEKLFF
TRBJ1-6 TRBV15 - CATSPRSGYNSPLHF
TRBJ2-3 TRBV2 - CASSELQVSTDTQYF
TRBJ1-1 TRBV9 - CASSLLDSSAGTEAFF
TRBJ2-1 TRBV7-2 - CASSSPDSYEQFF
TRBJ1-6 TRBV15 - CATSRDRQGNSPLHF
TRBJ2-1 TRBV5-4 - CASSLSGSYNEQFF
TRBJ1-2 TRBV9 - CASSGSGTGETGYTF
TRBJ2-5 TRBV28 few CASSLRVSQETQYF
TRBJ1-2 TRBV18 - CASSPGQGAFGYTF
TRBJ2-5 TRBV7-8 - CASSPRQGARGETQYF
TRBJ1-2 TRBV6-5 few CASRRQGGSYGYTF